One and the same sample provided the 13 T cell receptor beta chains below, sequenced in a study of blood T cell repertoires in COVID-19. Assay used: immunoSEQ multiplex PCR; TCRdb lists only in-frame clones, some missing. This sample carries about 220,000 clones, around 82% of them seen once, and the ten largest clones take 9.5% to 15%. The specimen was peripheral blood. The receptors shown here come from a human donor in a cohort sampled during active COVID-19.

Written as DNA, the CDR3 is TGTGCCAGCAGTCCCTCGGGGGGCGCTGGCTATGGCTACACCTTC. Encoded protein: CASSPSGGAGYGYTF. The V and J genes are TRBV28 and TRBJ1-2; a weak D match, TRBD1 (6 bases). The V and J ends lost 5 bases and 4 bases respectively, with 17 bases between them. Germline CDR1 is MDHEN and CDR2 is SYDVKM. This CDR3 spans 15 amino acids.

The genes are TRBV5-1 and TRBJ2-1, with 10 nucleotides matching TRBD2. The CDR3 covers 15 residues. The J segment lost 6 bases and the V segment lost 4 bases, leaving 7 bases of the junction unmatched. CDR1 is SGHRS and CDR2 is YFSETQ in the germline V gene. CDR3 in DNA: TGCGCCAGCAGCGGAACTAGCGGGGTTTTCAATGAGCAGTTCTTC. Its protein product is CASSGTSGVFNEQFF.

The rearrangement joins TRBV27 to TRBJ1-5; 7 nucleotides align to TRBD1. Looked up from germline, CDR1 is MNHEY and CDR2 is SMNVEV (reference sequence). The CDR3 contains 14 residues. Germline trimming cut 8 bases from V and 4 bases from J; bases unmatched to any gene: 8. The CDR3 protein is CASSRDSSNQPQHF. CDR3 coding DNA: TGTGCCAGCTCCCGGGACAGCTCAAATCAGCCCCAGCATTTT.

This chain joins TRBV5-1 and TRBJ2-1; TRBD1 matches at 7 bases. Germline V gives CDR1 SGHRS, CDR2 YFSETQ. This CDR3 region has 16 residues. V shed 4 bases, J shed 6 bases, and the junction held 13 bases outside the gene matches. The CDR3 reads CASSPGTARDVNEQFF. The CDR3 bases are TGCGCCAGCAGCCCTGGGACAGCAAGGGATGTCAATGAGCAGTTCTTC.

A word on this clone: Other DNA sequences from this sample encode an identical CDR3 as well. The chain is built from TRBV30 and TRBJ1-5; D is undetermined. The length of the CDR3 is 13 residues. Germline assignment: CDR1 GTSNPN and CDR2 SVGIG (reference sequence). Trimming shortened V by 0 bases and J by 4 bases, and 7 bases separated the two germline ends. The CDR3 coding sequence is TGTGCCTGGAGTGTAAGGGAGAATCAGCCCCAGCATTTT. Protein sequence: CAWSVRENQPQHF.

This CDR3 reads CASSLGRTSTDTQYF. In DNA, the CDR3 is TGCGCCAGCAGCTTGGGGAGAACTAGCACAGATACGCAGTATTTT. The genes are TRBV5-1 and TRBJ2-3; no clear D gene. The V gene lost 0 bases and the J gene lost 0 bases, with 8 bases spanning the gap. CDR3 length: 15 residues. Germline V gives CDR1 SGHRS, CDR2 YFSETQ.

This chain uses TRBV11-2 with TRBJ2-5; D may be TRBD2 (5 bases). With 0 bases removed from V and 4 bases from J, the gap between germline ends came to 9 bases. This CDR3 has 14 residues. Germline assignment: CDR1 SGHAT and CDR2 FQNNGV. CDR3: CASSLEPAGETQYF. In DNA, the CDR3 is TGTGCCAGCAGCTTAGAACCGGCGGGAGAGACCCAGTACTTC.

CDR3 sequence (DNA): TGCGCCAGCAGCCAACTACAGGGGGCGGAAGGAAACACCATATATTTT. Translation gives CASSQLQGAEGNTIYF. The rearrangement joins TRBV4-1 to TRBJ1-3; the match to TRBD1 covers 9 bases. CDR3 length equals 16 residues. Germline CDR1 reads MGHRA; CDR2 reads YSYEKL. Losses at the gene ends were 2 bases for V and 4 bases for J; bases not matched to a gene: 6.

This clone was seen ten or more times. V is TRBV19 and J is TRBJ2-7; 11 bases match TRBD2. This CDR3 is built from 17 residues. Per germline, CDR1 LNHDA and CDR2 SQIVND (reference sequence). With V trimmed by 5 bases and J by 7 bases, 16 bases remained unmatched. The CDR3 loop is CASSPPPIAGGVGEQYF. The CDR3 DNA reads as TGTGCCAGTAGTCCCCCCCCTATAGCGGGAGGGGTGGGGGAGCAGTACTTC.

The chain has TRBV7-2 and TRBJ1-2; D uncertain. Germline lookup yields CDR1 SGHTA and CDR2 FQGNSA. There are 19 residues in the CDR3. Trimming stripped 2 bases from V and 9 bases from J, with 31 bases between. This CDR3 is CASSLTLRIGGEFMVSYTF. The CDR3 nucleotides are TGTGCCAGCAGCTTAACTTTGCGTATTGGCGGGGAATTTATGGTTAGCTACACCTTC. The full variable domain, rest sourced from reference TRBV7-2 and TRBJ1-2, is GAGVSQSPSNKVTEKGKDVELRCDPISGHTALYWYRQSLGQGLEFLIYFQGNSAPDKSGLPSDRFSAERTGGSVSTLTIQRTQQEDSAVYLCASSLTLRIGGEFMVSYTFGSGTRLTVV.

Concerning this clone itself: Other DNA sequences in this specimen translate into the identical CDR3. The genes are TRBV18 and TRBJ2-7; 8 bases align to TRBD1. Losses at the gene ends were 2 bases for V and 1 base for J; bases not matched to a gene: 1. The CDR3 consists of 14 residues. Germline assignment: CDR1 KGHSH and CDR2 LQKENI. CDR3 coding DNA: TGTGCCAGCTCACCAGGACAGGGTTCCTACGAGCAGTACTTC. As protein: CASSPGQGSYEQYF.

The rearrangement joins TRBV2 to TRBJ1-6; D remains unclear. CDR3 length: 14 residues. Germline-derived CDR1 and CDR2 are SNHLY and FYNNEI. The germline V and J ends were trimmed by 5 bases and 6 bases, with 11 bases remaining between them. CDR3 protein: CASSLTTGNSPLHF. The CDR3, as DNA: TGTGCCAGCAGTCTGACTACGGGTAATTCACCCCTCCACTTT.

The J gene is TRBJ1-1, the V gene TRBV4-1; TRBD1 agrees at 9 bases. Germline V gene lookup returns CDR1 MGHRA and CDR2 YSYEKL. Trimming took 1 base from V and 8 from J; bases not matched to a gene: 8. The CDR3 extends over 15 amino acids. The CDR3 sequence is CASSQGSGTGSEAFF. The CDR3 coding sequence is TGCGCCAGCAGCCAAGGGAGCGGGACAGGGTCAGAAGCTTTCTTT.